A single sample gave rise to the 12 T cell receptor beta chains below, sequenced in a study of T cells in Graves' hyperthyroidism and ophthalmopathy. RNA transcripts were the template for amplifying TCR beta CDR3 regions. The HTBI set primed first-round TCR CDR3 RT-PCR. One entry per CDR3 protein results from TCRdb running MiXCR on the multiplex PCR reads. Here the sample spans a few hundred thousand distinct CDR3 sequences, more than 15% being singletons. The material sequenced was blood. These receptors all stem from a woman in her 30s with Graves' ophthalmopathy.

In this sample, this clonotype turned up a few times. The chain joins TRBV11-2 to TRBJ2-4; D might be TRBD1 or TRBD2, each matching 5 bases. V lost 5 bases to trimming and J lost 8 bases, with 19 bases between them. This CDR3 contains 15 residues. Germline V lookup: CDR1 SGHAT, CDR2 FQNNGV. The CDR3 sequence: CASSPWGRPYDIQYF. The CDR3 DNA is TGTGCCAGCAGCCCCTGGGGACGTCCCTATGACATTCAGTACTTC.

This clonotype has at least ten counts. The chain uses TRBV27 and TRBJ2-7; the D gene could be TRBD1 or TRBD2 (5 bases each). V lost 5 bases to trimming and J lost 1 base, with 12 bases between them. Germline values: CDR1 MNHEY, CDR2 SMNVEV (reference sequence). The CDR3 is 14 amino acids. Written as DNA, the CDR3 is TGTGCCAGCAGTAGGTGGGACGCATCCTACGAGCAGTACTTC. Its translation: CASSRWDASYEQYF.

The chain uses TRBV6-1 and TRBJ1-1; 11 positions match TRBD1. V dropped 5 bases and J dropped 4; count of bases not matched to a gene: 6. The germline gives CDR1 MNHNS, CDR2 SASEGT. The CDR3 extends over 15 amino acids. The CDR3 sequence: CASSRSGTGGTEAFF. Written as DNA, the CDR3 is TGTGCCAGCAGTAGGTCCGGGACAGGGGGCACTGAAGCTTTCTTT.

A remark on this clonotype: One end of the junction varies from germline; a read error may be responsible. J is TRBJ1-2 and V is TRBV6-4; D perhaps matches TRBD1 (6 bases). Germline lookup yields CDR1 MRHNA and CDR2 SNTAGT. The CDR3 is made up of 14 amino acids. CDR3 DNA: TGTGCCAGCAGTTACTCGAAGACAGGAAGCGGCTACACCTTC. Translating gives CASSYSKTGSGYTF.

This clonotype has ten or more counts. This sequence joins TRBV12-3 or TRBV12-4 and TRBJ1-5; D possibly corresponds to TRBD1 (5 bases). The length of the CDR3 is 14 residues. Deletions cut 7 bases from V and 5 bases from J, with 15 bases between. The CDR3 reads CASTSAGGDQPQHF. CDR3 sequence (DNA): TGTGCCAGCACCTCTGCCGGGGGTGATCAGCCCCAGCATTTT.

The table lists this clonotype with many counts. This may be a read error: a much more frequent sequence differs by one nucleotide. In nucleotides, the CDR3 is TGTGCCAGCAGTCCCTGGACAGATACGCAGTATTTT. The encoded protein is CASSPWTDTQYF. This chain joins TRBV12-3 or TRBV12-4 and TRBJ2-3; D not resolved. The CDR3 has 12 residues. Deletions cut 5 bases from V and 3 bases from J, with 6 bases between.

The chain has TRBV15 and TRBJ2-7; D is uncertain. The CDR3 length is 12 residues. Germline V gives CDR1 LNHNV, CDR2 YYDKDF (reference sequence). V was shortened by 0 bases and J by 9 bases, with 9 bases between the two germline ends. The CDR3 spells CATSREALAQYF. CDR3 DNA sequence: TGTGCCACCAGCAGAGAGGCTCTCGCGCAGTACTTC.

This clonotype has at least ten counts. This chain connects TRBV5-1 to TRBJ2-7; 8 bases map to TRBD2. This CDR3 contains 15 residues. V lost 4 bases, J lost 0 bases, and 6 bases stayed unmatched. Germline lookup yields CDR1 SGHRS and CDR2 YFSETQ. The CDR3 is CASSRTSSNSYEQYF. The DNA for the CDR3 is TGCGCCAGCAGCCGGACTAGCTCGAACTCCTACGAGCAGTACTTC.

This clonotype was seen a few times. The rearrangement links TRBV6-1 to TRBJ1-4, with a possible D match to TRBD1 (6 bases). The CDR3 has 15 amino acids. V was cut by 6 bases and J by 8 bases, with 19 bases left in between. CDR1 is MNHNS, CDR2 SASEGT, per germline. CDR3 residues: CASSSGRDTSEKLFF. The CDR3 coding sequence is TGTGCCAGCAGCTCCGGCCGGGACACGTCCGAAAAACTGTTTTTT.

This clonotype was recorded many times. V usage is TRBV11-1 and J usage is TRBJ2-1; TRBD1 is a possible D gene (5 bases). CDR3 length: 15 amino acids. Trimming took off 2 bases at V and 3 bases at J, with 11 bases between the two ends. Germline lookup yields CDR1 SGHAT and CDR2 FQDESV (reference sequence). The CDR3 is CASSLSQGGYNEQFF. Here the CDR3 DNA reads TGTGCCAGCAGCTTATCGCAGGGCGGCTACAATGAGCAGTTCTTC.

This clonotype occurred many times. CDR3 nucleotides: TGTGCCAGCAGTTTGGAGGAAATCAATCAGCCCCAGCATTTT. Protein sequence: CASSLEEINQPQHF. V is TRBV28 and J is TRBJ1-5; D is unclear. Germline assignment: CDR1 MDHEN and CDR2 SYDVKM. This CDR3 has 14 residues. Between the trimmed V and J ends, which lost 3 bases and 3 bases, there was a span of 9 bases.

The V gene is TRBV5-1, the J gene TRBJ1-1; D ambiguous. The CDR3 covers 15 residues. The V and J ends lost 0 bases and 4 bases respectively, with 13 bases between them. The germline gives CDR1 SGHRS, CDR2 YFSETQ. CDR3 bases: TGCGCCAGCAGCTTGGTGTCGGGGTCCGCCACTGAAGCTTTCTTT. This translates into CASSLVSGSATEAFF.